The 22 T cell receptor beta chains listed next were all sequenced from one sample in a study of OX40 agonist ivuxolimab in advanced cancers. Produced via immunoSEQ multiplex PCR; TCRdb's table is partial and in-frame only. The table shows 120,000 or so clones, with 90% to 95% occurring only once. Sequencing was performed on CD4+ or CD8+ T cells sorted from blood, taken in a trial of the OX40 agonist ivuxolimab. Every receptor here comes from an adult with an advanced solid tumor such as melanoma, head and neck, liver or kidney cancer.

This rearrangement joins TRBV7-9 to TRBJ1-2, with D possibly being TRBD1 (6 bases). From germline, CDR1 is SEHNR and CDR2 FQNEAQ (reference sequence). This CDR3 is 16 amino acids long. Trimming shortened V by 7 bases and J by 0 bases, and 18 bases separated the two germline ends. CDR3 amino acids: CASNHGDRPANYGYTF. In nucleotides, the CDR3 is TGTGCCAGCAATCACGGAGACAGGCCCGCTAACTATGGCTACACCTTC.

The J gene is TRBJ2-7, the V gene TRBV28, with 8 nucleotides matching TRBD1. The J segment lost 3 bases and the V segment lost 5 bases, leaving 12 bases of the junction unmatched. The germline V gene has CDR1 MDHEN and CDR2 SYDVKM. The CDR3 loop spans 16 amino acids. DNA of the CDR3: TGTGCCAGCAGTCAGACCACCGGGACAGGACTCTACGAGCAGTACTTC. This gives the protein CASSQTTGTGLYEQYF. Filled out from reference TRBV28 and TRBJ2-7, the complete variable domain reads DVKVTQSSRYLVKRTGEKVFLECVQDMDHENMFWYRQDPGLGLRLIYFSYDVKMKEKGDIPEGYSVSREKKERFSLILESASTNQTSMYLCASSQTTGTGLYEQYFGPGTRLTVT.

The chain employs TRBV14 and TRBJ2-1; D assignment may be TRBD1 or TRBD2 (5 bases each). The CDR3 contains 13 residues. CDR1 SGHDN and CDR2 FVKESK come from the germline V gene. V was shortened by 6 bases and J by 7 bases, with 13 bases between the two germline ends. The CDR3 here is CASRGLALNEQFF. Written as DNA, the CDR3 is TGTGCCAGCAGGGGGCTAGCACTGAATGAGCAGTTCTTC.

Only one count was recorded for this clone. The CDR3 sequence is CASSIRTVTGELFF. CDR3 sequence (DNA): TGTGCCAGTAGTATAAGGACGGTCACCGGGGAGCTGTTTTTT. The chain joins TRBV19 to TRBJ2-2; D gene uncertain. Germline-derived CDR1 and CDR2 are LNHDA and SQIVND (reference sequence). This CDR3 is 14 amino acids long. V was pared by 2 bases and J by 4 bases, with 8 bases between.

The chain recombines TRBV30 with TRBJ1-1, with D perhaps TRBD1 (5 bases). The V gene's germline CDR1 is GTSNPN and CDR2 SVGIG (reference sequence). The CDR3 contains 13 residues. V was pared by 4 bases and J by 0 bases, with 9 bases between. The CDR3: CAWNLQVNTEAFF. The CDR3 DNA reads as TGTGCCTGGAACCTACAGGTGAACACTGAAGCTTTCTTT.

CDR3: CASSEFSPSSYNEQFF. DNA for the CDR3: TGTGCCAGCAGTGAATTTAGCCCTAGCTCCTACAATGAGCAGTTCTTC. V is TRBV2 and J is TRBJ2-1; D is unresolved. Per the germline V gene, CDR1 is SNHLY and CDR2 is FYNNEI. Deletions cut 2 bases from V and 0 bases from J, with 11 bases between. The CDR3 spans 16 residues.

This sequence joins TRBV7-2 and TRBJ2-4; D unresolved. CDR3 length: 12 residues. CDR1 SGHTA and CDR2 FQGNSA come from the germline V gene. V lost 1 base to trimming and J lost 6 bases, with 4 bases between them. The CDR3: CASSLGANIQYF. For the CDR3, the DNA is TGTGCCAGCAGCTTAGGAGCAAACATTCAGTACTTC.

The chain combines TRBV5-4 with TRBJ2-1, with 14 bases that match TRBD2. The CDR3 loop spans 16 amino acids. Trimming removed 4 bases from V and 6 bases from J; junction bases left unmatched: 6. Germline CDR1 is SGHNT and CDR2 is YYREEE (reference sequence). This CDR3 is CASSPQGLAGVNEQFF. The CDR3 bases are TGTGCCAGCAGCCCCCAGGGACTAGCGGGAGTCAATGAGCAGTTCTTC.

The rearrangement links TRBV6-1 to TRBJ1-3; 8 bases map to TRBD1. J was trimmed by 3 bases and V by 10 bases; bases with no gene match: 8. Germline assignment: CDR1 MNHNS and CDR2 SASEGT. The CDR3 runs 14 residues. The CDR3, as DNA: TGTGCCATTGCAGGGGGCGCGGTTGGAAACACCATATATTTT. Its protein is CAIAGGAVGNTIYF.

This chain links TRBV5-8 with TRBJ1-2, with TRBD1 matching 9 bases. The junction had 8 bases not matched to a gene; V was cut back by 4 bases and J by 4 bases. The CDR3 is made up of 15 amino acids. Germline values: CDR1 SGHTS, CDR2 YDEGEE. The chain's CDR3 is CASSRNRGLSYGYTF. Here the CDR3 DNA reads TGTGCCAGCAGCAGAAACAGGGGGCTTAGCTATGGCTACACCTTC.

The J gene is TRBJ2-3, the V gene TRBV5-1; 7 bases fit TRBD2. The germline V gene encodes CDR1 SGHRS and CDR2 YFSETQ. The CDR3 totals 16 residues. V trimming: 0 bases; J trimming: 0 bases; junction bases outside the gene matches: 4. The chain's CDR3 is CASSLGSGASTDTQYF. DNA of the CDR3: TGCGCCAGCAGCTTGGGAAGCGGGGCTAGCACAGATACGCAGTATTTT.

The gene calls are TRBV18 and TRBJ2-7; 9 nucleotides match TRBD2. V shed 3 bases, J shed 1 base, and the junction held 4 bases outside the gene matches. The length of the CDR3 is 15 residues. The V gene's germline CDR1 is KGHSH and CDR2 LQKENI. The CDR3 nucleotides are TGTGCCAGCTCACCCAGGACTAGCGCTTCCTACGAGCAGTACTTC. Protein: CASSPRTSASYEQYF.

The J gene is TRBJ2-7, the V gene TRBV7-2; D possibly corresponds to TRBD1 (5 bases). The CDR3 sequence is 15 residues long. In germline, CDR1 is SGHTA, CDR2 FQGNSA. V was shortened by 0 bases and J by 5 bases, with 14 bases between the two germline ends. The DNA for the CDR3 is TGTGCCAGCAGCTTAGCGGGTCAGGGTATCAACGAGCAGTACTTC. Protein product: CASSLAGQGINEQYF.

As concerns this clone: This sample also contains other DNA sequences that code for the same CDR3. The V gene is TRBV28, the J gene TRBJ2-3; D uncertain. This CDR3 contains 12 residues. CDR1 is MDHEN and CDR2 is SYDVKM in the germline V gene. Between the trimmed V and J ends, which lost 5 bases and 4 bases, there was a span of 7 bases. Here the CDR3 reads CASSSPPDTQYF. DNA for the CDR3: TGTGCCAGCAGTAGTCCGCCAGATACGCAGTATTTT.

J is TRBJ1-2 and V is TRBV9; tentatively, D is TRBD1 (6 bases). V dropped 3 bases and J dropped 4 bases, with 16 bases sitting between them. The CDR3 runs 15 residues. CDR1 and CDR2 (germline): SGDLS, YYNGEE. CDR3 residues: CASSAQGTGLYGYTF. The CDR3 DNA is TGTGCCAGCAGCGCCCAAGGAACAGGGCTCTATGGCTACACCTTC. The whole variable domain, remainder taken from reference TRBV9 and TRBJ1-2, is DSGVTQTPKHLITATGQRVTLRCSPRSGDLSVYWYQQSLDQGLQFLIQYYNGEERAKGNILERFSAQQFPDLHSELNLSSLELGDSALYFCASSAQGTGLYGYTFGSGTRLTVV.

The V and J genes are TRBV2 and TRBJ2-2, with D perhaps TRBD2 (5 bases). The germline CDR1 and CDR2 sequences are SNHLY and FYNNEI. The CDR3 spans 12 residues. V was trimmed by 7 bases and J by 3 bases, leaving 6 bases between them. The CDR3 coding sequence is TGTGCCAGCAAGAGGGACACCGGGGAGCTGTTTTTT. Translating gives CASKRDTGELFF.

This chain's CDR3 is CASSQLVGEGNEKLFF. The DNA for the CDR3 is TGCGCCAGCAGCCAACTCGTAGGGGAGGGTAATGAAAAACTGTTTTTT. V is TRBV5-1 and J is TRBJ1-4, with D maybe TRBD1 (5 bases). CDR1 and CDR2 (germline): SGHRS, YFSETQ. V was trimmed by 4 bases and J by 4 bases, leaving 17 bases between them. CDR3 length: 16 residues.

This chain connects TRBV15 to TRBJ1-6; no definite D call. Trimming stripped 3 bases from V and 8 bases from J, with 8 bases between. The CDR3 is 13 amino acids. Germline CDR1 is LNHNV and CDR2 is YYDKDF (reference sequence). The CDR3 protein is CATSRLGDSPLHF. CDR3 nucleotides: TGTGCCACCAGCAGGTTAGGAGATTCACCCCTCCACTTT.

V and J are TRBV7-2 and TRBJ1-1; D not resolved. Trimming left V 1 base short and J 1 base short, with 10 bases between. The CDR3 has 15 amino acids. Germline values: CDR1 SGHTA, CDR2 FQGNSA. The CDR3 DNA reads TGTGCCAGCAGCTTAGACGGCAATAGGAACACTGAAGCTTTCTTT. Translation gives CASSLDGNRNTEAFF.

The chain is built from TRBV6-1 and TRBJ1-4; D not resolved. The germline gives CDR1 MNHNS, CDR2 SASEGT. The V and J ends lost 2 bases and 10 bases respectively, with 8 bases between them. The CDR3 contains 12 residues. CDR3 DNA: TGTGCCAGCAGTGAAACCGGTGGAAAACTGTTTTTT. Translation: CASSETGGKLFF.

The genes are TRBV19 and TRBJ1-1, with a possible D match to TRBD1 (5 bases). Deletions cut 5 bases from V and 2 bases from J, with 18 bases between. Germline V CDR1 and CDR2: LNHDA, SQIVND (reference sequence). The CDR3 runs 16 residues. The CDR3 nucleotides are TGTGCCAGTAGTCCCCGACAGTCCCTCTATAACACTGAAGCTTTCTTT. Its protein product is CASSPRQSLYNTEAFF.

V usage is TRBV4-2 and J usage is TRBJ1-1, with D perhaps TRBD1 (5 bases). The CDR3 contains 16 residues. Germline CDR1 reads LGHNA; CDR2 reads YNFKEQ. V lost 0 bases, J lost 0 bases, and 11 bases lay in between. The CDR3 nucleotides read TGTGCCAGCAGCCAAGATGGGCAGGGCATGAACACTGAAGCTTTCTTT. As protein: CASSQDGQGMNTEAFF.